A selection of T cell receptor beta chains follows, all from one sample in a study of cytomegalovirus exposure and HLA in healthy donors. Produced via immunoSEQ multiplex PCR; TCRdb's table is partial and in-frame only. The sample lists around 110,000 clones, about four fifths occurring once. The sample taken for sequencing was PBMCs. Receptor source: a woman younger than 35 in good health and CMV-seronegative. The CDR3 runs from the conserved cysteine through the conserved F or W. The order of the fields is clone size, V gene, D gene, J gene, CDR3 protein, CDR3 DNA. The D gene is left open where the match is weak. Clone sizes are given selectively: once, few, many, or a class where the clone is expanded.

clone size: -
V gene: TRBV7-3
D gene: TRBD1
J gene: TRBJ1-6
CDR3 protein: CASSPRQGYNSPLHF
CDR3 DNA: TGTGCCAGCAGCCCCAGACAGGGCTATAATTCACCCCTCCACTTT

clone size: -
V gene: TRBV5-6
D gene: -
J gene: TRBJ1-2
CDR3 protein: CASSLVRDRGYTF
CDR3 DNA: TGTGCCAGCAGCTTGGTGCGGGATCGAGGCTACACCTTC

clone size: few
V gene: TRBV6-5
D gene: TRBD1
J gene: TRBJ1-3
CDR3 protein: CASSVRGRGGNTIYF
CDR3 DNA: TGTGCCAGCAGCGTCCGGGGCAGGGGGGGAAACACCATATATTTT

clone size: few
V gene: TRBV30
D gene: TRBD2
J gene: TRBJ2-3
CDR3 protein: CAWILAGGTDTQYF
CDR3 DNA: TGTGCCTGGATCCTAGCGGGGGGCACAGATACGCAGTATTTT

clone size: -
V gene: TRBV19
D gene: -
J gene: TRBJ1-1
CDR3 protein: CASTMGGGTEAFF
CDR3 DNA: TGTGCCAGTACCATGGGAGGGGGTACTGAAGCTTTCTTT

clone size: -
V gene: TRBV6-1
D gene: -
J gene: TRBJ2-2
CDR3 protein: CASSALEGGELFF
CDR3 DNA: TGTGCCAGCAGTGCCCTGGAGGGAGGGGAGCTGTTTTTT

clone size: -
V gene: TRBV6-5
D gene: -
J gene: TRBJ1-4
CDR3 protein: CASSYSGMEDEKLFF
CDR3 DNA: TGTGCCAGCAGTTACTCGGGGATGGAGGATGAAAAACTGTTTTTT

clone size: -
V gene: TRBV4-2
D gene: TRBD1
J gene: TRBJ1-4
CDR3 protein: CASSWTGSNEKLFF
CDR3 DNA: TGTGCCAGCAGCTGGACAGGGTCTAATGAAAAACTGTTTTTT

clone size: -
V gene: TRBV9
D gene: TRBD2
J gene: TRBJ2-1
CDR3 protein: CASTGTSGYNEQFF
CDR3 DNA: TGTGCCAGCACCGGGACTAGCGGGTACAATGAGCAGTTCTTC

clone size: -
V gene: TRBV30
D gene: -
J gene: TRBJ2-3
CDR3 protein: CAWSVGGEVSQYF
CDR3 DNA: TGTGCCTGGAGTGTAGGGGGTGAAGTGTCGCAGTATTTT

clone size: -
V gene: TRBV2
D gene: TRBD1
J gene: TRBJ1-3
CDR3 protein: CASRGGQGDGNTIYF
CDR3 DNA: TGTGCCAGCAGGGGGGGACAGGGGGACGGAAACACCATATATTTT

clone size: -
V gene: TRBV11-2
D gene: -
J gene: TRBJ1-2
CDR3 protein: CASSLEIVNYGYTF
CDR3 DNA: TGTGCCAGCAGCTTAGAAATAGTCAACTATGGCTACACCTTC

clone size: few
V gene: TRBV4-1
D gene: -
J gene: TRBJ1-1
CDR3 protein: CASSQGRTWRTEAFF
CDR3 DNA: TGCGCCAGCAGCCAAGGGCGCACATGGAGGACTGAAGCTTTCTTT

clone size: -
V gene: TRBV5-1
D gene: TRBD1
J gene: TRBJ2-7
CDR3 protein: CASSFTGGQYEQYF
CDR3 DNA: TGCGCCAGCAGCTTTACAGGGGGCCAATACGAGCAGTACTTC

clone size: -
V gene: TRBV4-2
D gene: -
J gene: TRBJ2-1
CDR3 protein: CASSQESSAYNEQFF
CDR3 DNA: TGTGCCAGCAGCCAAGAGTCTAGCGCCTACAATGAGCAGTTCTTC

clone size: -
V gene: TRBV28
D gene: TRBD1
J gene: TRBJ1-2
CDR3 protein: CASSEGAVGYTF
CDR3 DNA: TGTGCCAGCAGCGAGGGGGCGGTTGGCTACACCTTC

clone size: -
V gene: TRBV2
D gene: -
J gene: TRBJ2-3
CDR3 protein: CASRSDSTDTQYF
CDR3 DNA: TGTGCCAGCAGGTCAGACTCCACAGATACGCAGTATTTT

clone size: -
V gene: TRBV6-1
D gene: TRBD2
J gene: TRBJ2-1
CDR3 protein: CASTQTPTGGREQFF
CDR3 DNA: TGTGCCAGCACCCAGACTCCTACGGGGGGTCGTGAGCAGTTCTTC

clone size: -
V gene: TRBV5-1
D gene: -
J gene: TRBJ1-1
CDR3 protein: CASSRSKGTPGRTEAFF
CDR3 DNA: TGCGCCAGCAGCCGAAGCAAGGGGACTCCAGGGAGAACTGAAGCTTTCTTT

clone size: once
V gene: TRBV5-1
D gene: TRBD1
J gene: TRBJ2-3
CDR3 protein: CASFRDSRTDTQYF
CDR3 DNA: TGCGCCAGCTTTCGGGACAGTCGCACAGATACGCAGTATTTT

clone size: -
V gene: TRBV11-2
D gene: -
J gene: TRBJ1-5
CDR3 protein: CASSYTRGQPQHF
CDR3 DNA: TGTGCCAGCAGCTATACCAGGGGACAGCCCCAGCATTTT

clone size: -
V gene: TRBV5-1
D gene: TRBD1
J gene: TRBJ1-2
CDR3 protein: CASSLVGGNYGYTF
CDR3 DNA: TGCGCCAGCAGCTTGGTAGGGGGCAACTATGGCTACACCTTC

clone size: -
V gene: TRBV5-1
D gene: TRBD2
J gene: TRBJ2-1
CDR3 protein: CASSFSSGGALGNEQFF
CDR3 DNA: TGCGCCAGCAGCTTCTCTAGCGGGGGGGCCTTGGGGAATGAGCAGTTCTTC

clone size: -
V gene: TRBV5-8
D gene: TRBD2
J gene: TRBJ2-1
CDR3 protein: CASSSSSGGEQFF
CDR3 DNA: TGTGCCAGCAGCTCTTCTAGCGGGGGGGAGCAGTTCTTC

clone size: few
V gene: TRBV29-1
D gene: TRBD1
J gene: TRBJ2-2
CDR3 protein: CSVHWSGTGAGELFF
CDR3 DNA: TGCAGCGTCCACTGGTCCGGGACAGGGGCCGGGGAGCTGTTTTTT

clone size: few
V gene: TRBV5-4
D gene: TRBD2
J gene: TRBJ2-5
CDR3 protein: CASTNRGSGGEETQYF
CDR3 DNA: TGTGCCAGCACCAACCGGGGTAGCGGGGGGGAGGAGACCCAGTACTTC

clone size: -
V gene: TRBV29-1
D gene: -
J gene: TRBJ2-3
CDR3 protein: CSVINGVRRDTQYF
CDR3 DNA: TGCAGCGTTATAAACGGGGTGAGACGAGATACGCAGTATTTT

clone size: -
V gene: TRBV7-8
D gene: TRBD2
J gene: TRBJ2-1
CDR3 protein: CASRPTSGGPYNEQFF
CDR3 DNA: TGTGCCAGCAGACCGACTAGCGGGGGTCCCTACAATGAGCAGTTCTTC

clone size: few
V gene: TRBV5-1
D gene: TRBD1
J gene: TRBJ1-1
CDR3 protein: CASSPETGTEAFF
CDR3 DNA: TGCGCCAGCAGCCCCGAGACAGGGACTGAAGCTTTCTTT

clone size: -
V gene: TRBV27
D gene: -
J gene: TRBJ2-2
CDR3 protein: CASSLQGAGELFF
CDR3 DNA: TGTGCCAGCAGTCTCCAGGGCGCCGGGGAGCTGTTTTTT

clone size: -
V gene: TRBV28
D gene: -
J gene: TRBJ1-6
CDR3 protein: CASSLPSASPLHF
CDR3 DNA: TGTGCCAGCAGCCTACCCTCTGCTTCACCCCTCCACTTT

clone size: -
V gene: TRBV7-2
D gene: TRBD2
J gene: TRBJ2-3
CDR3 protein: CASSPRAGEVTDTQYF
CDR3 DNA: TGTGCCAGCAGCCCGCGAGCGGGGGAAGTCACAGATACGCAGTATTTT

clone size: once
V gene: TRBV12-5
D gene: -
J gene: TRBJ1-2
CDR3 protein: CASGLVTGSNYGYTF
CDR3 DNA: TGTGCTAGTGGTTTGGTAACAGGGTCTAACTATGGCTACACCTTC

clone size: medium-sized
V gene: TRBV2
D gene: -
J gene: TRBJ2-2
CDR3 protein: CASSDGRVAPGELFF
CDR3 DNA: TGTGCCAGCAGTGACGGGCGGGTAGCTCCCGGGGAGCTGTTTTTT

clone size: -
V gene: TRBV6-5
D gene: -
J gene: TRBJ1-1
CDR3 protein: CASSETAMNTEAFF
CDR3 DNA: TGTGCCAGCAGTGAGACAGCCATGAACACTGAAGCTTTCTTT

clone size: -
V gene: TRBV6-1
D gene: -
J gene: TRBJ1-5
CDR3 protein: CASRGERYSNQPQHF
CDR3 DNA: TGTGCCTCCCGGGGAGAACGCTATAGCAATCAGCCCCAGCATTTT

clone size: -
V gene: TRBV5-6
D gene: -
J gene: TRBJ2-3
CDR3 protein: CASSLEIPRGRTDTQYF
CDR3 DNA: TGTGCCAGCAGCTTGGAGATCCCCCGGGGTAGGACAGATACGCAGTATTTT

clone size: -
V gene: TRBV6-6
D gene: TRBD1
J gene: TRBJ1-1
CDR3 protein: CASALGQRSEAFF
CDR3 DNA: TGTGCCAGCGCACTGGGACAGAGGAGTGAAGCTTTCTTT

clone size: -
V gene: TRBV10-3
D gene: TRBD1
J gene: TRBJ2-7
CDR3 protein: CAISATAGTVLYEQYF
CDR3 DNA: TGTGCCATCAGTGCAACAGCCGGGACAGTCCTCTACGAGCAGTACTTC

clone size: -
V gene: TRBV7-2
D gene: -
J gene: TRBJ1-4
CDR3 protein: CASSFLRDGGGEKLFF
CDR3 DNA: TGTGCCAGCAGCTTCCTCCGTGATGGGGGCGGTGAAAAACTGTTTTTT

clone size: -
V gene: TRBV15
D gene: -
J gene: TRBJ1-6
CDR3 protein: CATSRDRVERPNSPLHF
CDR3 DNA: TGTGCCACCAGCAGAGATCGAGTGGAGCGTCCCAATTCACCCCTCCACTTT

clone size: -
V gene: TRBV7-2
D gene: TRBD2
J gene: TRBJ2-3
CDR3 protein: CASSPGTSGGTDTQYF
CDR3 DNA: TGTGCCAGCAGCCCAGGGACTAGCGGGGGGACAGATACGCAGTATTTT

clone size: -
V gene: TRBV6-1
D gene: TRBD1
J gene: TRBJ1-2
CDR3 protein: CASFRDRELFGYTF
CDR3 DNA: TGTGCCAGTTTCCGGGACAGGGAATTATTTGGCTACACCTTC

clone size: -
V gene: TRBV7-8
D gene: -
J gene: TRBJ1-5
CDR3 protein: CASSLIAGLRDQPQHF
CDR3 DNA: TGTGCCAGCAGCTTAATTGCGGGACTTCGGGATCAGCCCCAGCATTTT

clone size: -
V gene: TRBV2
D gene: TRBD1
J gene: TRBJ1-2
CDR3 protein: CASSEAGGQGLFYTF
CDR3 DNA: TGTGCCAGCAGTGAAGCGGGGGGACAGGGCTTATTCTACACCTTC

clone size: -
V gene: TRBV5-5
D gene: TRBD1
J gene: TRBJ2-2
CDR3 protein: CASSLTGTGGPNTGELFF
CDR3 DNA: TGTGCCAGCAGCTTAACCGGGACAGGGGGCCCGAACACCGGGGAGCTGTTTTTT

clone size: once
V gene: TRBV5-1
D gene: TRBD1
J gene: TRBJ2-7
CDR3 protein: CASSLGDTGAFEQYF
CDR3 DNA: TGCGCCAGCAGCTTGGGAGACACAGGGGCCTTTGAGCAGTACTTC

clone size: -
V gene: TRBV30
D gene: -
J gene: TRBJ2-7
CDR3 protein: CAWRGRGSYEQYF
CDR3 DNA: TGTGCCTGGAGGGGCAGGGGCTCCTACGAGCAGTACTTC

clone size: -
V gene: TRBV27
D gene: TRBD1
J gene: TRBJ1-1
CDR3 protein: CASRRQGKAFF
CDR3 DNA: TGTGCCAGCAGGAGACAGGGAAAGGCTTTCTTT

clone size: -
V gene: TRBV2
D gene: TRBD1
J gene: TRBJ1-4
CDR3 protein: CASREDRWNEKLFF
CDR3 DNA: TGTGCCAGCAGGGAGGACAGGTGGAATGAAAAACTGTTTTTT

clone size: -
V gene: TRBV5-6
D gene: -
J gene: TRBJ1-2
CDR3 protein: CASRLNDYGYTF
CDR3 DNA: TGTGCCAGCAGGCTAAACGACTATGGCTACACCTTC

clone size: -
V gene: TRBV19
D gene: -
J gene: TRBJ2-7
CDR3 protein: CASSNRVEQYF
CDR3 DNA: TGTGCCAGTAGCAACCGGGTTGAGCAGTACTTC

clone size: once
V gene: TRBV9
D gene: -
J gene: TRBJ2-5
CDR3 protein: CASSVGGGAGETQYF
CDR3 DNA: TGTGCCAGCAGCGTAGGTGGGGGGGCCGGTGAGACCCAGTACTTC

clone size: -
V gene: TRBV27
D gene: -
J gene: TRBJ2-7
CDR3 protein: CASSLSGVLGGLNPYEQYF
CDR3 DNA: TGTGCCAGCAGTTTAAGTGGTGTGTTGGGGGGACTCAATCCCTACGAGCAGTACTTC